The 24 T cell receptor beta chains presented below share a single source sample, sequenced in a study of cytomegalovirus exposure and HLA in healthy donors. Amplification used 60 Vbeta primers and 13 Jbeta primers. TCRdb's table, derived via immunoSEQ multiplex PCR, lists solely in-frame clones and lacks some. The sample carries over 150,000 clones, less than 85% recorded once. The material sequenced was PBMCs. The origin of the receptors is a man younger than 30 in good health and CMV-seronegative.

The chain uses TRBV7-9 and TRBJ1-5; tentatively, D is TRBD1 (5 bases). This CDR3 has 14 amino acids. V was shortened by 2 bases and J by 4 bases, with 9 bases between the two germline ends. In germline, CDR1 is SEHNR, CDR2 FQNEAQ (reference sequence). Written as DNA, the CDR3 is TGTGCCAGCAGCTTACCAGGGCTAAATCAGCCCCAGCATTTT. It translates to CASSLPGLNQPQHF.

The V call is TRBV20-1, the J call TRBJ2-1, with no clear D. Germline CDR1 DFQATT, CDR2 SNEGSKA (reference sequence). V dropped 2 bases and J dropped 14 bases, with 13 bases sitting between them. The CDR3 length is 11 residues. The CDR3 DNA reads TGCAGTGCTAGACCCTCCTACCCGGAGTTCTTC. This sequence encodes CSARPSYPEFF.

This chain joins TRBV5-1 and TRBJ2-7; 9 bases map to TRBD2. The CDR3 has 15 amino acids. From germline, CDR1 is SGHRS and CDR2 YFSETQ. With V trimmed by 0 bases and J by 7 bases, 8 bases remained unmatched. This CDR3 is CASSLVRGGAGEQYF. Here the CDR3 DNA reads TGCGCCAGCAGCTTGGTTCGCGGGGGGGCGGGGGAGCAGTACTTC.

The chain couples TRBV5-1 to TRBJ1-5, with TRBD1 matching 7 bases. This CDR3 is built from 14 residues. Germline-derived CDR1 and CDR2 are SGHRS and YFSETQ. The V and J ends lost 4 bases and 9 bases, in that order; junction bases with no gene match: 10. CDR3 protein: CASSQGGGGGPQHF. DNA for the CDR3: TGCGCCAGCAGCCAGGGGGGTGGAGGCGGGCCCCAGCATTTT.

This sequence joins TRBV28 and TRBJ1-3, with D perhaps TRBD1 (5 bases). CDR1 and CDR2 (germline): MDHEN, SYDVKM. Trimming took off 5 bases at V and 1 base at J, with 12 bases between the two ends. The CDR3 loop spans 15 amino acids. The CDR3 region has the DNA TGTGCCAGCAGTCCCTGGGGGGGATCTGGAAACACCATATATTTT. Residues: CASSPWGGSGNTIYF.

The rearrangement uses TRBV13 and TRBJ1-3; unclear D gene. This CDR3 region has 14 residues. Germline loops: CDR1 PRHDT, CDR2 FYEKMQ (reference sequence). V was pared by 6 bases and J by 2 bases, with 11 bases between. CDR3 bases: TGTGCCAGCAGACGACTTGAGGCTGGAAACACCATATATTTT. It translates to CASRRLEAGNTIYF.

This clone was detected only a few times. At one end, the junction sequence differs from germline, possibly due to a read error. The chain couples TRBV6-6 to TRBJ1-1; D may be TRBD1 (6 bases). Per the germline V gene, CDR1 is MNHNY and CDR2 is SVGAGI (reference sequence). The CDR3 is made up of 13 amino acids. CDR3 nucleotides: TGTGCCAGCAGGGGACAAAAGAACATTGAAGCTTTCTTT. Its protein is CASRGQKNIEAFF.

The rearrangement links TRBV11-2 to TRBJ2-5; D may be TRBD2 (5 bases). Trimming took off 2 bases at V and 5 bases at J, with 12 bases between the two ends. CDR1 is SGHAT and CDR2 is FQNNGV in the germline V gene. The CDR3 sequence is 14 residues long. CDR3 nucleotide sequence: TGTGCCAGCAGCTTAAACGGGGTGGAGGAGACCCAGTACTTC. Encoded protein: CASSLNGVEETQYF.

The J gene is TRBJ2-7, the V gene TRBV7-2; the D gene is possibly TRBD1 (6 bases). This CDR3 comprises 16 residues. CDR1 is SGHTA and CDR2 is FQGNSA in the germline V gene. Trimming removed 5 bases at V and 3 bases at J, with 20 bases between. The CDR3 DNA sequence: TGTGCCAGCAGCCCAAGGGACGGGGACAACTACTACGAGCAGTACTTC. Its protein is CASSPRDGDNYYEQYF.

There are a few counts of this clone. Other DNA sequences in the same sample also yield this CDR3. The V call is TRBV29-1, the J call TRBJ2-7; 7 bases are shared with TRBD2. V gave up 3 bases and J gave up 7 bases; unmatched junction bases: 6. Germline V gene sequence: CDR1 SQVTM, CDR2 ANQGSEA. This CDR3 spans 12 amino acids. The DNA for the CDR3 is TGCAGCGTTGAGGGAGGGCACCTTGAGCAGTACTTC. Protein product: CSVEGGHLEQYF.

This chain joins TRBV7-9 and TRBJ2-2, with TRBD1 matching over 10 bases. The length of the CDR3 is 16 residues. V gave up 5 bases and J gave up 5 bases; unmatched junction bases: 8. CDR1 and CDR2 (germline): SEHNR, FQNEAQ (reference sequence). The CDR3 spells CASSVRTGGRTGELFF. The CDR3 DNA sequence: TGTGCCAGCAGCGTGCGGACAGGGGGGAGAACCGGGGAGCTGTTTTTT.

The chain links TRBV7-8 to TRBJ2-5; D is perhaps TRBD2 (5 bases). Germline values: CDR1 SGHVS, CDR2 FQNEAQ. The V gene lost 5 bases and the J gene lost 5 bases, with 15 bases spanning the gap. This CDR3 comprises 14 residues. The CDR3 DNA is TGTGCCAGCAGCCCTGGCGTTGGGGAGGAGACCCAGTACTTC. Its translation is CASSPGVGEETQYF.

This rearrangement joins TRBV5-6 to TRBJ2-2; TRBD1 agrees at 9 bases. V was clipped by 2 bases and J by 8 bases; unmatched bases: 10. The germline V gene has CDR1 SGHDT and CDR2 YYEEEE. The CDR3 has 16 residues. CDR3 sequence: CASSLPGQGPLGELFF. The CDR3 DNA reads TGTGCCAGCAGCTTACCGGGACAGGGCCCTTTAGGGGAGCTGTTTTTT.

The CDR3 here is CASSPAGDNQPQHF. The CDR3 DNA reads TGTGCCAGCAGTCCCGCAGGGGACAATCAGCCCCAGCATTTT. The chain carries TRBV27 and TRBJ1-5; tentative D call: TRBD1 (6 bases). This CDR3 has 14 amino acids. V gave up 5 bases and J gave up 3 bases, with 11 bases separating them. CDR1 is MNHEY, CDR2 SMNVEV, per germline (reference sequence).

The rearrangement uses TRBV9 and TRBJ2-1; 12 bases match TRBD2. The J segment lost 5 bases and the V segment lost 3 bases, leaving 6 bases of the junction unmatched. This CDR3 has 16 residues. Germline values: CDR1 SGDLS, CDR2 YYNGEE. DNA of the CDR3: TGTGCCAGCAGCGACTGGACTAGCGGGATGAACAATGAGCAGTTCTTC. Amino acid sequence: CASSDWTSGMNNEQFF. Variable domain in full (rest from reference TRBV9 and TRBJ2-1): DSGVTQTPKHLITATGQRVTLRCSPRSGDLSVYWYQQSLDQGLQFLIQYYNGEERAKGNILERFSAQQFPDLHSELNLSSLELGDSALYFCASSDWTSGMNNEQFFGPGTRLTVL.

CDR3 amino acids: CASSPRRGGNQPQHF. The DNA for the CDR3 is TGTGCCAGCAGCCCCCGCAGGGGAGGGAATCAGCCCCAGCATTTT. This chain links TRBV4-2 with TRBJ1-5, with TRBD1 as a possible D gene (6 bases). CDR3 length equals 15 residues. The V and J ends lost 4 bases and 4 bases respectively, with 14 bases between them. Germline V gives CDR1 LGHNA, CDR2 YNFKEQ.

In regard to this clone: Relative to the germline gene, one junction end is altered; a read error may explain this. This sample also contains other DNA sequences that code for the same CDR3. This chain uses TRBV7-9 with TRBJ1-3; D is possibly TRBD1 (5 bases). CDR1 and CDR2 (germline): SEHNR, FQNEAQ (reference sequence). This CDR3 has 14 residues. CDR3 sequence (DNA): TGTGCCAGTAGCTCCCCGAGACAGCCAGACACCATATATTTT. It yields the protein CASSSPRQPDTIYF.

This clone was detected only once. The chain links TRBV7-8 to TRBJ2-1; 9 bases are a match to TRBD1. Germline V lookup: CDR1 SGHVS, CDR2 FQNEAQ. V gave up 5 bases and J gave up 8 bases; unmatched junction bases: 13. The CDR3 totals 16 residues. The CDR3, as DNA: TGTGCCAGCAGCCAACGCGGGACAGGGAGGATGGATGAGCAGTTCTTC. It is translated as CASSQRGTGRMDEQFF. Based on the CDR3 plus reference TRBV7-8 and TRBJ2-1, the full variable domain is GAGVSQSPRYKVAKRGQDVALRCDPISGHVSLFWYQQALGQGPEFLTYFQNEAQLDKSGLPSDRFFAERPEGSVSTLKIQRTQQEDSAVYLCASSQRGTGRMDEQFFGPGTRLTVL.

CDR3 in DNA: TGCACCAGCAGGCTCACAGGGGCCTCTGGAAACACCATATATTTT. It yields the protein CTSRLTGASGNTIYF. The chain recombines TRBV1 with TRBJ1-3; the listed D gene, TRBD1, was not tested against the DNA. TRBV1 is an annotated pseudogene. The CDR3 has 15 amino acids.

The chain uses TRBV11-3 and TRBJ2-2; TRBD1 aligns across 7 bases. In germline, CDR1 is SGHNT, CDR2 YENEEA. The CDR3 spans 15 residues. With V trimmed by 4 bases and J by 1 base, 3 bases remained unmatched. CDR3: CASSSRTGNTGELFF. The CDR3 nucleotides read TGTGCCAGCAGCTCCCGGACAGGGAACACCGGGGAGCTGTTTTTT.

This chain joins TRBV18 and TRBJ1-6, with TRBD1 matching over 11 bases. The CDR3 is made up of 16 amino acids. Germline assignment: CDR1 KGHSH and CDR2 LQKENI. Trimming took 6 bases from V and 3 from J; bases not matched to a gene: 4. CDR3 loop: CASSGDRGIYNSPLHF. The CDR3 DNA reads as TGTGCCAGCTCTGGGGACAGGGGGATCTATAATTCACCCCTCCACTTT.

CDR3 in amino acids: CASSVAGGNTGELFF. The CDR3 nucleotides are TGTGCCAGCAGCGTAGCGGGAGGGAACACCGGGGAGCTGTTTTTT. The rearrangement uses TRBV9 and TRBJ2-2; 7 nucleotides match TRBD2. The CDR3 is 15 residues long. V was pared by 0 bases and J by 1 base, with 0 bases of the junction left unmatched. Germline loops: CDR1 SGDLS, CDR2 YYNGEE.

The gene calls are TRBV18 and TRBJ1-5; the match to TRBD1 covers 9 bases. This CDR3 has 16 amino acids. J was trimmed by 0 bases and V by 8 bases; bases with no gene match: 8. Germline values: CDR1 KGHSH, CDR2 LQKENI. The CDR3 region has the DNA TGTGCCAGCACAGGGGGCGGAAACTATAGCAATCAGCCCCAGCATTTT. Its translation: CASTGGGNYSNQPQHF. The variable domain in full, with the rest retrieved from reference TRBV18 and TRBJ1-5, is NAGVMQNPRHLVRRRGQEARLRCSPMKGHSHVYWYRQLPEEGLKFMVYLQKENIIDESGMPKERFSAEFPKEGPSILRIQQVVRGDSAAYFCASTGGGNYSNQPQHFGDGTRLSIL.

In its sample, this clone was seen once. The V call is TRBV19, the J call TRBJ1-1; 7 nucleotides agree with TRBD1. Germline V lookup: CDR1 LNHDA, CDR2 SQIVND (reference sequence). With 3 bases clipped from V and 0 bases from J, the junction kept 16 bases outside the gene matches. This CDR3 is 19 amino acids long. The CDR3 sequence is CASSIRGVGGALLNTEAFF. Here the CDR3 DNA reads TGTGCCAGTAGTATCAGGGGGGTTGGTGGGGCGCTCTTGAACACTGAAGCTTTCTTT.